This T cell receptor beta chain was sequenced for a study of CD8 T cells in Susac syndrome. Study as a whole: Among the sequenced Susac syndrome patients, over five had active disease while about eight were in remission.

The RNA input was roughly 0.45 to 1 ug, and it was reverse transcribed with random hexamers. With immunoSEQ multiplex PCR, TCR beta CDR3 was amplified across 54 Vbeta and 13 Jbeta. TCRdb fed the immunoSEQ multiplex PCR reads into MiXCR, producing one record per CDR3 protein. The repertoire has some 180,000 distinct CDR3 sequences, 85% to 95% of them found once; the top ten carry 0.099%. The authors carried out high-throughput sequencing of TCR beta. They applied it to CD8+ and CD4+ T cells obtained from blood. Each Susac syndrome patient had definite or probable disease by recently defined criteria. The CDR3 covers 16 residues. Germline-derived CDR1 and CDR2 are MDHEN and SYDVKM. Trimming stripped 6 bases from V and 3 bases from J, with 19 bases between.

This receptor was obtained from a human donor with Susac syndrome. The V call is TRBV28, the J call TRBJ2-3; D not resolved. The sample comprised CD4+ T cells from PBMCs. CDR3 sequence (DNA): TGTGCCAGCAGCACCTCCGCGTCAGGACGGACAGATACGCAGTATTTT. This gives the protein CASSTSASGRTDTQYF.